This entry describes one TCR beta chain. Enrolled through a virtual design, the participants were between roughly 18 and 100 years of age and came from around 25 US areas. The data were obtained in a study of blood T cell repertoires in COVID-19. In the study overall: From the United States, Italy and Spain came samples of acute and convalescent COVID-19. PBMCs, B-cell-depleted T cells, or T cells provided the cDNA or gDNA that made up the material.

The authors' processing: Estimated nucleated cell counts came from reference gene primer amplification. TCRdb's copy holds only in-frame clones and misses some; the assay was immunoSEQ multiplex PCR. That table supplies the V and J calls and clone size; D and trimming were determined from the DNA. The sample has a few hundred thousand clones; around 89% are singletons. The CDR3 has 15 amino acids. Germline assignment: CDR1 PRHDT and CDR2 FYEKMQ (reference sequence). The ends lost 5 bases at V and 3 bases at J; junction bases unmatched: 8. What was sequenced was PBMCs or T cells enriched from blood (not recorded which). The chain couples TRBV13 to TRBJ2-7; TRBD1 matches 9 bases. This TCR was recovered from a young man who had been exposed to COVID-19. The DNA for the CDR3 is TGTGCCAGCAGCCCCCCGGACAGGGGAAACTACGAGCAGTACTTC. As protein: CASSPPDRGNYEQYF.